This TCR beta chain was identified during a study of T cell clones after liver transplantation. Study summary: TCRbeta sequencing after a pre-transplant mixed lymphocyte reaction identified graft-donor-reactive clones, later tracked in post-transplant blood. Findings and limits, study-wide: Low donor cell numbers restricted donor-reactive repertoire measurement in two subjects.

The method was immunoSEQ multiplex PCR; TCRdb's version includes in-frame clones alone and lacks a portion of them. The table has 900 to 1,500 clones, 45% to 55% seen once. Note on this clone: Antigen: not known.

Sequencing of dividing CFSE-low cells from the MLR defined alloreactive TCRbeta sequences. Trimming at V came to 5 bases and at J to 6 bases, leaving 5 bases not matched to a gene. Germline-derived CDR1 and CDR2 are SGHTA and FQGNSA. The CDR3 covers 15 residues. The specimen sequenced was CD4+ T cells from cultured PBMCs. The TCR was taken from a human patient who received a liver transplant. The graft donor may be the source of some T cells. The rearrangement links TRBV7-2 to TRBJ2-1; 12 bases map to TRBD2. Here the CDR3 reads CASSVLAGGGNEQFF. CDR3 sequence (DNA): TGTGCCAGCAGCGTACTAGCGGGAGGAGGCAATGAGCAGTTCTTC.